The rows below give T cell receptor beta chains drawn from one sample of a study of Ad26.COV2.S vaccination and SARS-CoV-2 variants. Only in-frame clones appear in the TCRdb table, and some are missing; sequencing was by immunoSEQ multiplex PCR. The sample records 450,000 to 550,000 clones, 80% to 90% being singletons. The specimen comprised peripheral blood, sampled in a trial of Ad26.COV2.S vaccine versus placebo. The receptors were sampled from a person aged 18 to 65 who received the Ad26.COV2.S COVID-19 vaccine or a placebo. CDR3s include the opening cysteine and the closing phenylalanine or tryptophan. The order of the fields is D gene, clone size, J gene, V gene, CDR3 protein, CDR3 DNA. D genes are given only for firm matches. Clone size, where shown, is once, few, many, or a class for clones that have expanded.

. | . | TRBJ2-3 | TRBV30 | CAWSRKTGLTTDTQYF | TGTGCCTGGAGTCGCAAAACCGGACTTACCACAGATACGCAGTATTTT
TRBD1 | . | TRBJ1-4 | TRBV29-1 | CSVGGQVNEKLFF | TGCAGCGTTGGGGGACAGGTTAATGAAAAACTGTTTTTT
. | once | TRBJ1-1 | TRBV25-1 | CASTPQGAFSTEAFF | TGTGCCAGCACCCCCCAAGGGGCTTTTAGCACTGAAGCTTTCTTT
TRBD2 | . | TRBJ2-3 | TRBV18 | CASSPGTGASTGGPADTQYF | TGTGCCAGCTCACCAGGAACGGGGGCCTCGACGGGAGGGCCCGCAGATACGCAGTATTTT
TRBD1 | . | TRBJ1-3 | TRBV28 | CASSSTGVGNTIYF | TGTGCCAGCAGTTCTACAGGGGTGGGAAACACCATATATTTT
TRBD2 | . | TRBJ2-1 | TRBV5-1 | CASRLAGGNEQFF | TGCGCCAGCAGACTAGCGGGAGGCAATGAGCAGTTCTTC
. | once | TRBJ2-7 | TRBV27 | CASSSRFWGSYEQYF | TGTGCCAGCAGTTCCCGCTTCTGGGGTTCCTACGAGCAGTACTTC
. | . | TRBJ2-7 | TRBV12-3/TRBV12-4 | CASSVQSSYEQYF | TGTGCCAGCAGCGTACAGAGCTCCTACGAGCAGTACTTC
. | few | TRBJ1-2 | TRBV4-1 | CASSQKPIGNYGYTF | TGCGCCAGCAGCCAAAAACCGATTGGGAACTATGGCTACACCTTC
TRBD1 | . | TRBJ2-3 | TRBV5-6 | CASSPATGGTDTQYF | TGTGCCAGCAGCCCAGCGACAGGGGGGACAGATACGCAGTATTTT
. | . | TRBJ1-2 | TRBV12-3/TRBV12-4 | CASSFLVTYGYTF | TGTGCCAGCAGTTTTCTCGTCACCTATGGCTACACCTTC
TRBD1 | . | TRBJ2-6 | TRBV27 | CASSVDRVIGANVLTF | TGTGCCAGCAGTGTGGACAGGGTAATTGGGGCCAACGTCCTGACTTTC
. | . | TRBJ2-7 | TRBV10-3 | CAISETASGYEQYF | TGTGCCATCAGTGAAACGGCCAGCGGTTACGAGCAGTACTTC
. | . | TRBJ1-5 | TRBV20-1 | CSASIVHSNQPQHF | TGCAGTGCTAGTATAGTCCATAGCAATCAGCCCCAGCATTTT
TRBD1 | . | TRBJ1-4 | TRBV5-6 | CASSLTGGGLREKLFF | TGTGCCAGCAGCTTGACAGGGGGCGGTTTAAGGGAAAAACTGTTTTTT
. | . | TRBJ1-1 | TRBV7-3 | CASSRGGDTEAFF | TGTGCCAGCAGCCGCGGCGGGGACACTGAAGCTTTCTTT
. | . | TRBJ2-7 | TRBV5-8 | CASSLGPGQGEEQYF | TGTGCCAGCAGCTTGGGGCCGGGACAAGGGGAAGAGCAGTACTTC
TRBD2 | few | TRBJ2-1 | TRBV11-2 | CASSGERGGYNEQFF | TGTGCCAGCAGCGGGGAGCGGGGGGGATACAATGAGCAGTTCTTC
. | . | TRBJ1-4 | TRBV19 | CASSIANEKLFF | TGTGCCAGTAGTATAGCAAATGAAAAACTGTTTTTT
. | . | TRBJ2-5 | TRBV30 | CAWSLGQGGQETQYF | TGTGCCTGGAGCCTGGGGCAGGGCGGGCAAGAGACCCAGTACTTC
. | . | TRBJ2-1 | TRBV25-1 | CASSIRVGSSYNEQFF | TGTGCCAGCAGTATCCGAGTCGGGAGCTCCTACAATGAGCAGTTCTTC
TRBD2 | . | TRBJ2-1 | TRBV24-1 | CATSDFLAGVYEQFF | TGTGCCACCAGTGATTTCCTAGCGGGAGTGTATGAGCAGTTCTTC
TRBD2 | . | TRBJ2-3 | TRBV29-1 | CSVEVLAGLTDTQYF | TGCAGCGTTGAAGTTCTAGCGGGCCTCACAGATACGCAGTATTTT
TRBD1 | . | TRBJ1-2 | TRBV5-4 | CASSPDRHYGYTF | TGTGCCAGCAGCCCGGACAGGCACTATGGCTACACCTTC
. | . | TRBJ1-2 | TRBV18 | CASSPESWQSPYGYTF | TGTGCCAGCTCACCAGAGTCATGGCAGTCCCCCTATGGCTACACCTTC
. | . | TRBJ1-5 | TRBV28 | CASSSPQETQHF | TGTGCCAGCAGTTCTCCACAGGAGACCCAGCATTTT
TRBD1 | once | TRBJ2-5 | TRBV7-9 | CASSERGTAVKETQYF | TGTGCCAGCAGCGAGAGAGGGACAGCTGTAAAAGAGACCCAGTACTTC
. | . | TRBJ2-2 | TRBV28 | CASSSRHTGELFF | TGTGCCAGCAGTTCCCGGCACACCGGGGAGCTGTTTTTT
TRBD1 | . | TRBJ1-3 | TRBV18 | CASSQTRDRGPTGNTIYF | TGTGCCAGCTCACAAACGCGGGACAGGGGCCCAACTGGAAACACCATATATTTT
TRBD1 | . | TRBJ1-3 | TRBV10-3 | CAISTGTGGEGSGNTIYF | TGTGCCATCAGCACCGGGACAGGGGGCGAGGGCTCTGGAAACACCATATATTTT
. | . | TRBJ2-6 | TRBV7-9 | CASSLEGSGANVLTF | TGTGCCAGCAGCTTGGAGGGCTCTGGGGCCAACGTCCTGACTTTC
TRBD1 | . | TRBJ1-6 | TRBV5-1 | CASRTGGDSPLHF | TGCGCCAGCAGAACAGGGGGCGATTCACCCCTCCACTTT
TRBD1 | . | TRBJ1-2 | TRBV9 | CASSVSGTGGNGYTF | TGTGCCAGCAGCGTTAGTGGGACAGGGGGAAATGGCTACACCTTC
. | . | TRBJ1-4 | TRBV6-5 | CASSYGTPLANEKLFF | TGTGCCAGCAGTTACGGGACACCTCTTGCGAATGAAAAACTGTTTTTT
. | . | TRBJ2-7 | TRBV3-1/TRBV3-2 | CASTLRLPAAGFIYEQYF | TGTGCCAGCACCCTAAGGTTGCCAGCGGCCGGCTTTATCTACGAGCAGTACTTC